The 30 T cell receptor beta chains presented below share a single source sample, sequenced in a study of quantifying T cell responses using KT2 cells. Background on the study: RNA was reverse transcribed with TCR alpha and beta constant-region primers.

The cDNA 3' end received a ligated oligonucleotide with a UMI. First-round PCR used about 4 cycles and beta primers RC1.1 and RC1.2 covering TRBC1 and TRBC2. TCRdb reanalysed the UMI-ligation and nested PCR reads using MiXCR and keeps one entry per CDR3 protein. The sample has 39,000 or so distinct CDR3 sequences; over 15% are singletons. Sequenced sample: PBMCs spiked with cells of the T cell clone KT2. These receptors were obtained from a human donor.

This clonotype appeared a few times. The chain uses TRBV19 and TRBJ2-6, with D perhaps matching TRBD1 or TRBD2 (5 bases each). Germline CDR1 reads LNHDA; CDR2 reads SQIVND (reference sequence). Trimming cost V 5 bases and J 4 bases, with 15 bases left between them. The CDR3 extends over 16 amino acids. DNA for the CDR3: TGTGCCAGTAGTGCGACGCCAGGGACCGGGGCCAACGTCCTGACTTTC. This encodes CASSATPGTGANVLTF.

In this sample, this clonotype turned up many times. This chain joins TRBV7-2 and TRBJ2-1; 7 nucleotides match TRBD2. The CDR3 loop spans 15 amino acids. CDR1 is SGHTA, CDR2 FQGNSA, per germline. After removal of 1 base from V and 7 bases from J, the junction contained 7 bases not matched to a gene. The CDR3 reads CASSLGSGKGNEQFF. For the CDR3, the DNA is TGTGCCAGCAGCTTAGGCAGCGGGAAAGGGAATGAGCAGTTCTTC.

There are a few counts of this clonotype. The chain uses TRBV9 and TRBJ2-4, with D unclear. The germline V gene has CDR1 SGDLS and CDR2 YYNGEE. The CDR3 contains 13 residues. Trimming took 3 bases from V and 1 from J, leaving 5 bases between them. The DNA of the CDR3 is TGTGCCAGCAGCGCAGCGGCCAAAAACATTCAGTACTTC. The encoded protein is CASSAAAKNIQYF. Full variable domain (outside the CDR3, taken from reference TRBV9 and TRBJ2-4): DSGVTQTPKHLITATGQRVTLRCSPRSGDLSVYWYQQSLDQGLQFLIQYYNGEERAKGNILERFSAQQFPDLHSELNLSSLELGDSALYFCASSAAAKNIQYFGAGTRLSVL.

The rearrangement links TRBV30 to TRBJ2-2; the match to TRBD2 covers 7 bases. The CDR3 extends over 15 amino acids. Germline loops: CDR1 GTSNPN, CDR2 SVGIG (reference sequence). Losses at the gene ends were 1 base for V and 6 bases for J; bases not matched to a gene: 8. In DNA form, the CDR3 reads TGTGCCTGGAGTGAAGTCGGGCGGGAGTCCGGGGAGCTGTTTTTT. Residues: CAWSEVGRESGELFF. The entire variable domain, with the rest obtained from reference TRBV30 and TRBJ2-2, is as follows: SQTIHQWPATLVQPVGSPLSLECTVEGTSNPNLYWYRQAAGRGLQLLFYSVGIGQISSEVPQNLSASRPQDRQFILSSKKLLLSDSGFYLCAWSEVGRESGELFFGEGSRLTVL.

This clonotype was seen repeatedly, ten times or more. J is TRBJ2-7 and V is TRBV29-1; 7 nucleotides line up with TRBD1. This CDR3 region has 13 residues. V shed 4 bases, J shed 5 bases, and the junction held 8 bases outside the gene matches. The germline V gene encodes CDR1 SQVTM and CDR2 ANQGSEA. DNA for the CDR3: TGCAGCGTTGCAAGACAGGGTGCCCACGAGCAGTACTTC. Translation gives CSVARQGAHEQYF.

The chain recombines TRBV4-3 with TRBJ2-3; possibly TRBD2 for D (5 bases). The CDR3 has 17 amino acids. Germline V gene data show CDR1 as LGHNA and CDR2 as YSLEER. V was trimmed by 1 base and J by 2 bases, leaving 16 bases between them. CDR3 loop: CASSQGLKAATTDTQYF. The CDR3 DNA reads as TGCGCCAGCAGCCAAGGTCTCAAAGCGGCAACCACAGATACGCAGTATTTT.

J is TRBJ1-1 and V is TRBV4-3; D is unclear. From germline, CDR1 is LGHNA and CDR2 YSLEER. Trimming pared 1 base from V and 3 bases from J, leaving 9 bases between. This CDR3 contains 14 residues. CDR3: CASSQVSQHTEAFF. The CDR3 DNA sequence: TGCGCCAGCAGCCAAGTTTCCCAGCACACTGAAGCTTTCTTT.

This clonotype was detected a few times. The rearrangement joins TRBV20-1 to TRBJ1-1; the D gene is possibly TRBD1 (5 bases). Germline loops: CDR1 DFQATT, CDR2 SNEGSKA (reference sequence). The CDR3 length is 16 residues. The V gene lost 0 bases and the J gene lost 4 bases, with 18 bases spanning the gap. For the CDR3, the DNA is TGCAGTGCTAGAGATATGGGGCAGGGCGGGGGCACTGAAGCTTTCTTT. Protein: CSARDMGQGGGTEAFF.

J is TRBJ2-7 and V is TRBV5-1, with D perhaps matching TRBD1 (5 bases). V gave up 2 bases and J gave up 3 bases, with 6 bases separating them. The CDR3 extends over 12 amino acids. CDR1 and CDR2 (germline): SGHRS, YFSETQ. CDR3 coding DNA: TGCGCCAGCAGCTTAGGGGTCTACGAGCAGTACTTC. Protein sequence: CASSLGVYEQYF.

The V and J genes are TRBV7-2 and TRBJ2-5; 8 positions agree with TRBD1. CDR1 and CDR2 from the germline V gene are SGHTA and FQGNSA. This CDR3 contains 13 residues. Losses at the gene ends were 9 bases for V and 2 bases for J; bases not matched to a gene: 5. The CDR3 protein is CASSRGRQETQYF. Here the CDR3 DNA reads TGTGCCAGTTCCAGGGGGCGTCAAGAGACCCAGTACTTC.

This clonotype has just a few counts. The rearrangement joins TRBV5-1 to TRBJ2-3; no definite D call. The CDR3 length is 15 residues. Trimming pared 1 base from V and 4 bases from J, leaving 13 bases between. The V gene's germline CDR1 is SGHRS and CDR2 YFSETQ. The CDR3 here is CASSLSLGEADTQYF. The CDR3 DNA is TGCGCCAGCAGCTTGTCATTAGGAGAAGCAGATACGCAGTATTTT.

This clonotype was counted once. The V and J genes are TRBV20-1 and TRBJ1-2, with D unclear. The CDR3 loop spans 13 amino acids. The V gene's germline CDR1 is DFQATT and CDR2 SNEGSKA (reference sequence). V lost 5 bases to trimming and J lost 7 bases, with 17 bases between them. The CDR3 loop reads CSARVSLAGGYTF. The CDR3 region has the DNA TGCAGTGCTCGGGTCAGTCTCGCGGGTGGCTACACCTTC.

The V gene is TRBV6-5, the J gene TRBJ2-2; no firm D call. The CDR3 totals 13 residues. Germline lookup yields CDR1 MNHEY and CDR2 SVGAGI. Trimming shortened V by 7 bases and J by 7 bases, and 13 bases separated the two germline ends. CDR3 amino acids: CASKRLANGELFF. CDR3 nucleotide sequence: TGTGCCAGCAAAAGGTTGGCGAACGGGGAGCTGTTTTTT.

This clonotype was counted many times. The chain recombines TRBV11-2 with TRBJ2-3, with 12 bases lining up with TRBD2. CDR1 is SGHAT and CDR2 is FQNNGV in the germline V gene. The CDR3 sequence is 15 residues long. The V gene end was trimmed by 5 bases and the J gene end by 1 base; junction bases not matched to a gene: 1. For the CDR3, the DNA is TGTGCCAGCAGCCGACTAGCGGGAGGCACAGATACGCAGTATTTT. Its protein is CASSRLAGGTDTQYF.

V and J are TRBV19 and TRBJ2-1; 8 nucleotides agree with TRBD2. The CDR3 sequence is 15 residues long. Germline loops: CDR1 LNHDA, CDR2 SQIVND (reference sequence). Trimming at V came to 9 bases and at J to 0 bases, leaving 7 bases not matched to a gene. The CDR3 sequence: CASGAGTSSYNEQFF. CDR3 nucleotide sequence: TGTGCCAGCGGTGCCGGGACTAGCTCCTACAATGAGCAGTTCTTC.

The rearrangement links TRBV20-1 to TRBJ2-3, with 8 bases identical to TRBD1. In germline, CDR1 is DFQATT, CDR2 SNEGSKA (reference sequence). This CDR3 is built from 15 residues. V shed 6 bases and J 6 bases; nucleotides not matched to a gene: 14. The CDR3 bases are TGCAGTGCCTCCCCCGGGACAGGTGGGATGGATACGCAGTATTTT. Protein sequence: CSASPGTGGMDTQYF.

DNA for the CDR3: TGTGCCAGCAGAGGAAGGGGGACAGTCGATGAAAAACTGTTTTTT. Its translation: CASRGRGTVDEKLFF. V gene TRBV2 combines with J gene TRBJ1-4, with 7 bases aligning to TRBD1. The CDR3 has 15 amino acids. V dropped 6 bases and J dropped 6; count of bases not matched to a gene: 10. In germline, CDR1 is SNHLY, CDR2 FYNNEI.

The chain has TRBV12-3 or TRBV12-4 and TRBJ2-7; TRBD2 might be the D (6 bases). V gave up 3 bases and J gave up 6 bases, with 21 bases separating them. The CDR3 has 16 amino acids. The DNA for the CDR3 is TGTGCCAGCAGTTTTGGGACTGGCGGGAAATCTGGCGAGCAGTACTTC. Its translation is CASSFGTGGKSGEQYF.

The V call is TRBV11-2, the J call TRBJ1-2, with D hard to call. Germline lookup yields CDR1 SGHAT and CDR2 FQNNGV. There are 15 residues in the CDR3. Trimming left V 4 bases short and J 2 bases short, with 14 bases between. CDR3 region: CASSYGMGQNYGYTF. For the CDR3, the DNA is TGTGCCAGCAGCTACGGGATGGGTCAGAACTATGGCTACACCTTC. Together with reference TRBV11-2 and TRBJ1-2, the CDR3 gives the full variable domain: EAGVAQSPRYKIIEKRQSVAFWCNPISGHATLYWYQQILGQGPKLLIQFQNNGVVDDSQLPKDRFSAERLKGVDSTLKIQPAKLEDSAVYLCASSYGMGQNYGYTFGSGTRLTVV.

As to this clonotype: The CDR3 end shows no conserved phenylalanine or tryptophan, and so a read error is likely. CDR3 in amino acids: CASSYHRGQGNQPQHL. The CDR3, as DNA: TGTGCCAGCAGTTACCACCGGGGACAGGGCAATCAGCCCCAGCATCTT. The chain is built from TRBV6-6 and TRBJ1-5, with 8 bases fitting TRBD1. Germline V gene sequence: CDR1 MNHNY, CDR2 SVGAGI (reference sequence). This CDR3 has 16 amino acids. J gave up 2 bases and V 2 bases, and 5 bases lay outside the gene matches.

The rearrangement links TRBV6-2 or TRBV6-3 to TRBJ2-7; D gene ambiguous. The V and J ends lost 0 bases and 3 bases respectively, with 3 bases between them. CDR3 length: 12 residues. Germline assignment: CDR1 MNHEY and CDR2 SVGEGT. CDR3 nucleotides: TGTGCCAGCAGTTACTCGGACTACGAGCAGTACTTC. Protein: CASSYSDYEQYF.

The rearrangement uses TRBV5-1 and TRBJ2-1, with TRBD2 matching over 12 bases. CDR1 and CDR2 from the germline V gene are SGHRS and YFSETQ. The CDR3 loop spans 16 amino acids. V gave up 5 bases and J gave up 12 bases; unmatched junction bases: 15. This CDR3 is CASRPAGLAGSDVQFF. The CDR3 DNA reads TGCGCCAGCAGGCCAGCCGGACTAGCGGGGAGTGATGTGCAGTTCTTC.

The chain combines TRBV18 with TRBJ1-2; D unclear. V was trimmed by 5 bases and J by 2 bases, leaving 18 bases between them. The CDR3 is made up of 16 amino acids. Per germline, CDR1 KGHSH and CDR2 LQKENI. CDR3 protein: CASSTDAGIYNYGYTF. CDR3 nucleotides: TGTGCCAGCTCAACCGACGCAGGAATTTACAACTATGGCTACACCTTC.

The V and J genes are TRBV9 and TRBJ2-7; D is tentatively TRBD1 or TRBD2 (6 bases each). The CDR3 covers 15 residues. Trimming shortened V by 0 bases and J by 3 bases, and 13 bases separated the two germline ends. Looked up from germline, CDR1 is SGDLS and CDR2 is YYNGEE. The CDR3 DNA sequence: TGTGCCAGCAGCGTAGCTTCGGGGGCGGGCTACGAGCAGTACTTC. It is translated as CASSVASGAGYEQYF.

This clonotype was seen repeatedly, ten times or more. The chain joins TRBV29-1 to TRBJ2-1; 9 nucleotides agree with TRBD2. The V segment lost 5 bases and the J segment 10 bases; nucleotides outside the gene matches: 9. The CDR3 is made up of 13 amino acids. CDR1 SQVTM and CDR2 ANQGSEA come from the germline V gene. As DNA, the CDR3 is TGCAGCGTTACAGGACTAGCGCTTAACGAGCAGTTCTTC. This translates into CSVTGLALNEQFF.

V and J are TRBV9 and TRBJ1-1; no firm D call. Germline values: CDR1 SGDLS, CDR2 YYNGEE. CDR3 length: 16 residues. The ends were cut back, 2 bases at V and 0 bases at J, with 14 bases in the middle. CDR3 residues: CASSVTPQVMNTEAFF. The CDR3 DNA reads as TGTGCCAGCAGCGTTACACCGCAAGTCATGAACACTGAAGCTTTCTTT.

The chain recombines TRBV6-5 with TRBJ2-3; no clear D gene. Trimming removed 5 bases from V and 5 bases from J, with 8 bases in between. The CDR3 has 12 residues. The germline gives CDR1 MNHEY, CDR2 SVGAGI. This CDR3 is CASSVGGDTQYF. The CDR3 coding sequence is TGTGCCAGCAGTGTGGGCGGAGATACGCAGTATTTT.

This sequence joins TRBV15 and TRBJ1-5; D gene unclear. V was pared by 0 bases and J by 0 bases, with 6 bases between. CDR1 LNHNV and CDR2 YYDKDF come from the germline V gene (reference sequence). This CDR3 has 15 residues. CDR3 coding DNA: TGTGCCACCAGCAGAGATCTCGGTAGCAATCAGCCCCAGCATTTT. Translating it yields CATSRDLGSNQPQHF.

J is TRBJ1-2 and V is TRBV28, with TRBD1 matching 7 bases. This CDR3 has 12 amino acids. Trimming cost V 6 bases and J 7 bases; bases outside gene matches: 5. CDR1 is MDHEN and CDR2 is SYDVKM in the germline V gene. The CDR3 coding sequence is TGTGCCAGCAGGGATAACAGGGGTGGCTACACCTTC. As protein: CASRDNRGGYTF.

This clonotype was observed a few times. The chain has TRBV20-1 and TRBJ2-3; possibly TRBD1 for D (5 bases). The V gene's germline CDR1 is DFQATT and CDR2 SNEGSKA (reference sequence). The CDR3 loop spans 15 amino acids. With 0 bases removed from V and 6 bases from J, the gap between germline ends came to 16 bases. CDR3 in amino acids: CSARDSSRAADTQYF. The CDR3 bases are TGCAGTGCTAGAGATTCCAGCAGGGCAGCGGATACGCAGTATTTT.